The 23 T cell receptor beta chains reported below all come from one sample, sequenced in a study of cytomegalovirus exposure and HLA in healthy donors. Sequencing was performed with immunoSEQ multiplex PCR; in TCRdb, only in-frame clones are kept and a portion is missing. The data show 200,000 to 250,000 clones, around 80% seen once. Sequenced sample: PBMCs. These receptors originate from a woman under 40 in good health and CMV-seropositive.

The chain recombines TRBV19 with TRBJ1-1, with 7 bases lining up with TRBD1. The V gene's germline CDR1 is LNHDA and CDR2 SQIVND (reference sequence). The CDR3 has 14 residues. Trimming took 6 bases from V and 2 from J; bases not matched to a gene: 6. CDR3 in amino acids: CASRTGALNTEAFF. The CDR3, as DNA: TGTGCCAGTAGAACAGGGGCTCTAAACACTGAAGCTTTCTTT. The full variable domain, with the rest looked up from reference TRBV19 and TRBJ1-1, is DGGITQSPKYLFRKEGQNVTLSCEQNLNHDAMYWYRQDPGQGLRLIYYSQIVNDFQKGDIAEGYSVSREKKESFPLTVTSAQKNPTAFYLCASRTGALNTEAFFGQGTRLTVV.

This chain links TRBV5-1 with TRBJ2-7, with D tentatively TRBD1 (7 bases). The germline V gene encodes CDR1 SGHRS and CDR2 YFSETQ. Trimming stripped 4 bases from V and 0 bases from J, with 17 bases between. The CDR3 covers 16 residues. The CDR3 region is CASSRWAGTASYEQYF. The DNA of the CDR3 is TGCGCCAGCAGCCGGTGGGCGGGGACAGCCTCCTACGAGCAGTACTTC.

The rearrangement links TRBV11-2 to TRBJ2-5; the D gene could be TRBD1 or TRBD2 (6 bases each). Germline V lookup: CDR1 SGHAT, CDR2 FQNNGV. The CDR3 runs to 15 residues. V was shortened by 1 base and J by 5 bases, with 14 bases between the two germline ends. CDR3 sequence reads: CASSLARGATETQYF. The CDR3 DNA is TGTGCCAGCAGCTTAGCAAGGGGGGCGACGGAGACCCAGTACTTC.

This chain joins TRBV7-8 and TRBJ1-1, with a possible D match to TRBD1 (6 bases). The V end was cut by 5 bases, the J end by 5 bases, with 6 bases between. Looked up from germline, CDR1 is SGHVS and CDR2 is FQNEAQ. This CDR3 contains 11 residues. The CDR3 is CASSRGTEAFF. DNA of the CDR3: TGTGCCAGCAGCAGGGGGACTGAAGCTTTCTTT.

This clone came up a few times. Other DNA sequences in the same sample also yield this CDR3. J is TRBJ1-2 and V is TRBV29-1; D is unclear. The CDR3 sequence is 11 residues long. Between the trimmed V and J ends, which lost 1 base and 6 bases, there was a span of 6 bases. CDR1 SQVTM and CDR2 ANQGSEA come from the germline V gene. DNA for the CDR3: TGCAGCGTTGAAGTGCGAAATGGCTACACCTTC. This gives the protein CSVEVRNGYTF.

This clone was detected only a few times. The chain combines TRBV7-6 with TRBJ2-7; 9 bases are a match to TRBD1. Unmatched junction bases numbered 4, after V lost 0 bases and J lost 4 bases. CDR1 SGHVS and CDR2 FNYEAQ come from the germline V gene. This CDR3 is 15 amino acids long. The CDR3 reads CASSLAGQGGYEQYF. The DNA of the CDR3 is TGTGCCAGCAGCTTAGCGGGACAGGGAGGTTACGAGCAGTACTTC.

This chain links TRBV5-6 with TRBJ1-2; D gene uncertain. Trimming cost V 2 bases and J 5 bases, with 7 bases left between them. The CDR3 extends over 12 amino acids. Germline CDR1 SGHDT, CDR2 YYEEEE. Here the CDR3 DNA reads TGTGCCAGCAGCTTTCTCTTATATGGCTACACCTTC. Its translation: CASSFLLYGYTF. Combining the CDR3 with reference TRBV5-6 and TRBJ1-2 gives the whole variable domain DAGVTQSPTHLIKTRGQQVTLRCSPKSGHDTVSWYQQALGQGPQFIFQYYEEEERQRGNFPDRFSGHQFPNYSSELNVNALLLGDSALYLCASSFLLYGYTFGSGTRLTVV.

The chain links TRBV6-5 to TRBJ2-2; D unclear. Germline lookup yields CDR1 MNHEY and CDR2 SVGAGI. The CDR3 spans 14 residues. With 0 bases removed from V and 5 bases from J, the gap between germline ends came to 7 bases. The CDR3 reads CASSYSGFTGELFF. Here the CDR3 DNA reads TGTGCCAGCAGTTACTCGGGGTTTACCGGGGAGCTGTTTTTT.

The chain uses TRBV15 and TRBJ2-2; D ambiguous. V lost 0 bases and J lost 6, with 8 bases in between. The CDR3 contains 14 residues. In germline, CDR1 is LNHNV, CDR2 YYDKDF (reference sequence). CDR3 sequence reads: CATSRDYEAGELFF. CDR3 in DNA: TGTGCCACCAGCAGAGATTATGAGGCCGGGGAGCTGTTTTTT. Supplemented by reference TRBV15 and TRBJ2-2, the full variable domain reads DAMVIQNPRYQVTQFGKPVTLSCSQTLNHNVMYWYQQKSSQAPKLLFHYYDKDFNNEADTPDNFQSRRPNTSFCFLDIRSPGLGDTAMYLCATSRDYEAGELFFGEGSRLTVL.

The V and J genes are TRBV20-1 and TRBJ2-1; no clear D gene. CDR1 and CDR2 from the germline V gene are DFQATT and SNEGSKA (reference sequence). V was trimmed by 7 bases and J by 0 bases, leaving 4 bases between them. The CDR3 totals 11 residues. CDR3 nucleotide sequence: TGCAGTGGTAGCTCCTACAATGAGCAGTTCTTC. The encoded protein is CSGSSYNEQFF.

The CDR3 bases are TGTGCCAGCAGCTTAGCGCATCGTGACATCGATTCTGGAGATGAGCAGTTCTTC. Amino acid sequence: CASSLAHRDIDSGDEQFF. The chain links TRBV7-9 to TRBJ2-1; D not resolved. Germline CDR1 SEHNR, CDR2 FQNEAQ (reference sequence). The length of the CDR3 is 18 residues. V gave up 0 bases and J gave up 8 bases, with 23 bases separating them.

V and J are TRBV10-3 and TRBJ2-7, with 11 bases that match TRBD2. The CDR3 has 15 amino acids. The germline CDR1 and CDR2 sequences are ENHRY and SYGVKD. With 3 bases clipped from V and 2 bases from J, the junction kept 3 bases outside the gene matches. CDR3 DNA: TGTGCCATCAGTGATGGTAGCGGGAGGGCCTACGAGCAGTACTTC. Its translation: CAISDGSGRAYEQYF.

The J gene is TRBJ1-1, the V gene TRBV29-1; 7 positions match TRBD1. The germline CDR1 and CDR2 sequences are SQVTM and ANQGSEA. Unmatched junction bases numbered 13, after V lost 7 bases and J lost 5 bases. CDR3 size: 14 residues. Here the CDR3 DNA reads TGCAGCGGGGGACCAACAGGGGTTGGGACTGAAGCTTTCTTT. Translating it yields CSGGPTGVGTEAFF. The whole variable domain, filled in from reference TRBV29-1 and TRBJ1-1, reads SAVISQKPSRDICQRGTSLTIQCQVDSQVTMMFWYRQQPGQSLTLIATANQGSEATYESGFVIDKFPISRPNLTFSTLTVSNMSPEDSSIYLCSGGPTGVGTEAFFGQGTRLTVV.

The J gene is TRBJ2-7, the V gene TRBV15; a weak D match, TRBD1 (6 bases). Germline CDR1 is LNHNV and CDR2 is YYDKDF (reference sequence). The CDR3 extends over 15 amino acids. V was clipped by 4 bases and J by 3 bases, with 16 bases between them. The CDR3 nucleotides read TGTGCCACCAGCAAGTCTCAGGGGAGTGGCTACGAGCAGTACTTC. It codes for CATSKSQGSGYEQYF.

This clone came up once. In DNA form, the CDR3 reads TGCGCCAGCAGCCCCTCGGACCCAACTTTTGGTGGCTACACCTTC. It encodes CASSPSDPTFGGYTF. This rearrangement joins TRBV5-1 to TRBJ1-2, with D unclear. V lost 4 bases and J lost 7, with 20 bases in between. Germline values: CDR1 SGHRS, CDR2 YFSETQ. The length of the CDR3 is 15 residues.

The chain links TRBV27 to TRBJ2-1; 9 bases agree with TRBD2. The CDR3 totals 16 residues. Germline V CDR1 and CDR2: MNHEY, SMNVEV (reference sequence). Trimming removed 2 bases from V and 2 bases from J; junction bases left unmatched: 4. In DNA, the CDR3 is TGTGCCAGCAGTTTACCTAGCGGGAAGCCCTACAATGAGCAGTTCTTC. Translated: CASSLPSGKPYNEQFF.

The chain joins TRBV27 to TRBJ2-7; D call uncertain. The CDR3 totals 13 residues. The germline V gene encodes CDR1 MNHEY and CDR2 SMNVEV (reference sequence). V lost 8 bases and J 0 bases, leaving 11 bases between the germline ends. The CDR3 is CASHGGSSYEQYF. Written as DNA, the CDR3 is TGTGCCAGCCATGGCGGCAGCTCCTACGAGCAGTACTTC.

The chain combines TRBV29-1 with TRBJ2-7; perhaps TRBD1 as D (6 bases). This CDR3 region has 13 residues. V gave up 4 bases and J gave up 4 bases, with 14 bases separating them. Germline V gene data show CDR1 as SQVTM and CDR2 as ANQGSEA. CDR3 loop: CSVANRAWYEQYF. The CDR3 DNA follows: TGCAGCGTTGCTAACAGGGCCTGGTACGAGCAGTACTTC.

The chain joins TRBV7-9 to TRBJ2-7; 11 bases line up with TRBD2. Germline V CDR1 and CDR2: SEHNR, FQNEAQ (reference sequence). This CDR3 has 18 amino acids. The J segment lost 5 bases and the V segment lost 2 bases, leaving 14 bases of the junction unmatched. For the CDR3, the DNA is TGTGCCAGCAGCTTATTTACTCTAGCGGGAGGATGGGTCCACGAGCAGTACTTC. Translating gives CASSLFTLAGGWVHEQYF.

DNA of the CDR3: TGTGCCAGCAGCCTAAAAGCGGGCAACACCGGGGAGCTGTTTTTT. This gives the protein CASSLKAGNTGELFF. V gene TRBV9 combines with J gene TRBJ2-2, with a weak D call TRBD2 (6 bases). The CDR3 is 15 amino acids. The V end was cut by 4 bases, the J end by 2 bases, with 12 bases between. CDR1 is SGDLS and CDR2 is YYNGEE in the germline V gene.

The genes are TRBV6-1 and TRBJ2-7; D call uncertain. The CDR3 sequence is 14 residues long. The V end was cut by 6 bases, the J end by 2 bases, with 14 bases between. The germline V gene encodes CDR1 MNHNS and CDR2 SASEGT. CDR3: CASRLHGATYEQYF. The CDR3, as DNA: TGTGCCAGCAGATTACATGGAGCTACCTACGAGCAGTACTTC.

This clone was recorded only once. The rearrangement joins TRBV30 to TRBJ1-1; D is undetermined. Trimming removed 1 base at V and 3 bases at J, with 12 bases between. Germline CDR1 is GTSNPN and CDR2 is SVGIG (reference sequence). This CDR3 is 14 amino acids long. This CDR3 is CAWSDGQADTEAFF. In nucleotides, the CDR3 is TGTGCCTGGAGTGATGGCCAGGCTGACACTGAAGCTTTCTTT.

The rearrangement links TRBV9 to TRBJ2-3; 10 nucleotides match TRBD1. Germline V gene lookup returns CDR1 SGDLS and CDR2 YYNGEE. The CDR3 spans 15 residues. Trimming took 2 bases from V and 3 from J; bases not matched to a gene: 3. The CDR3 sequence is CASSVGQGITDTQYF. CDR3 nucleotide sequence: TGTGCCAGCAGCGTGGGACAGGGGATTACAGATACGCAGTATTTT.